The 13 T cell receptor beta chains below come from one sample, sequenced in a study of beta chain features in type 1 diabetes. Reverse transcription of all isolated RNA meant that expressed TCRB transcripts were sequenced. The assay was immunoSEQ multiplex PCR, and TCRdb's table has in-frame clones only and misses some. The table records roughly 150,000 clones, 7% to 10% of them present only once. Sequencing used central memory CD4+ T cells from blood. The receptor source for this set is a woman aged 18 to 35 in good health.

The V and J genes are TRBV6-6 and TRBJ1-6; D is undetermined. The germline V gene encodes CDR1 MNHNY and CDR2 SVGAGI (reference sequence). This CDR3 is 16 amino acids long. The V and J ends lost 0 bases and 6 bases respectively, with 12 bases between them. CDR3 DNA sequence: TGTGCCAGCAGTTACTCCCCCCATCAATCTAATTCACCCCTCCACTTT. It is translated as CASSYSPHQSNSPLHF.

The chain has TRBV29-1 and TRBJ2-3; 10 nucleotides match TRBD1. Germline values: CDR1 SQVTM, CDR2 ANQGSEA. The trim removed 8 bases at V and 2 bases at J, leaving 7 bases unmatched. The length of the CDR3 is 14 residues. The DNA for the CDR3 is TGCAGCTTTACCGGGACAGGGGTCACAGATACGCAGTATTTT. This gives the protein CSFTGTGVTDTQYF.

This clone was seen a handful of times. The rearrangement links TRBV5-1 to TRBJ2-2; 9 bases agree with TRBD2. The CDR3 has 15 amino acids. J lost 8 bases, V lost 0 bases, and 5 bases had no gene match. In germline, CDR1 is SGHRS, CDR2 YFSETQ. The CDR3 region is CASSLADSGRGELFF. The CDR3, as DNA: TGCGCCAGCAGCTTGGCCGATAGCGGGAGAGGGGAGCTGTTTTTT.

The V and J genes are TRBV5-4 and TRBJ2-4; D gene unclear. From germline, CDR1 is SGHNT and CDR2 YYREEE (reference sequence). V shed 0 bases and J shed 1 base, with 5 bases lying between them. The CDR3 contains 14 residues. CDR3 coding DNA: TGTGCCAGCAGCTTGGATGAGGCCAAAAACATTCAGTACTTC. Its protein is CASSLDEAKNIQYF.

The sample holds a few counts of this clone. The gene calls are TRBV7-9 and TRBJ2-1; 7 bases line up with TRBD2. Germline CDR1 is SEHNR and CDR2 is FQNEAQ (reference sequence). V was pared by 1 base and J by 4 bases, with 10 bases of the junction left unmatched. The CDR3 loop spans 17 amino acids. This CDR3 reads CASSLVRSSGVYNEQFF. Written as DNA, the CDR3 is TGTGCCAGCAGCTTAGTCCGTTCCAGCGGGGTATACAATGAGCAGTTCTTC.

This clone was found a few times. The chain combines TRBV12-5 with TRBJ2-1; D not resolved. CDR3 size: 13 residues. CDR1 and CDR2 (germline): LGHNT, FRNRAP. The V end was cut by 2 bases, the J end by 11 bases, with 13 bases between. The CDR3 coding sequence is TGTGCTAGTGGTTTGTCCGCGGCAGTACAGCAGTTCTTC. This codes for CASGLSAAVQQFF.

In its sample, this clone was seen many times. This rearrangement joins TRBV30 to TRBJ2-1, with a possible D match to TRBD2 (5 bases). Germline V gene lookup returns CDR1 GTSNPN and CDR2 SVGIG (reference sequence). The V end was cut by 8 bases, the J end by 5 bases, with 19 bases between. The CDR3 runs to 14 residues. The CDR3 nucleotides are TGTGCCCGCCAAGAGGGAAATGCAAACAATGAGCAGTTCTTC. It is translated as CARQEGNANNEQFF.

This clone appeared a few times. The chain is built from TRBV30 and TRBJ1-1; TRBD1 is a possible D gene (6 bases). V lost 0 bases and J 4 bases, leaving 6 bases between the germline ends. In germline, CDR1 is GTSNPN, CDR2 SVGIG (reference sequence). The CDR3 is 12 residues long. The CDR3 coding sequence is TGTGCCTGGAGTGTAGGGGGCACTGAAGCTTTCTTT. As protein: CAWSVGGTEAFF.

CDR3 sequence reads: CAISEPRGPQETQYF. In DNA form, the CDR3 reads TGTGCCATCAGTGAGCCCAGGGGGCCTCAAGAGACCCAGTACTTC. V is TRBV10-3 and J is TRBJ2-5; 8 nucleotides line up with TRBD1. CDR1 and CDR2 from the germline V gene are ENHRY and SYGVKD. The V gene end was trimmed by 2 bases and the J gene end by 2 bases; junction bases not matched to a gene: 4. The CDR3 has 15 amino acids.

J is TRBJ2-1 and V is TRBV30; weak D call: TRBD2 (5 bases). The germline gives CDR1 GTSNPN, CDR2 SVGIG (reference sequence). The CDR3 is 12 amino acids. V was shortened by 2 bases and J by 8 bases, with 10 bases between the two germline ends. The CDR3 loop is CAWSTFSDEQFF. In DNA, the CDR3 is TGTGCCTGGAGTACCTTTAGCGATGAGCAGTTCTTC.

The rearrangement uses TRBV30 and TRBJ1-1; D gene uncertain. Per germline, CDR1 GTSNPN and CDR2 SVGIG (reference sequence). The CDR3 sequence is 12 residues long. Deletions cut 1 base from V and 4 bases from J, with 7 bases between. The CDR3 DNA reads as TGTGCCTGGAGTGGAACACGCACTGAAGCTTTCTTT. The encoded protein is CAWSGTRTEAFF.

Only a few counts were recorded for this clone. The V and J genes are TRBV6-5 and TRBJ2-5, with D maybe TRBD2 (5 bases). Germline CDR1 is MNHEY and CDR2 is SVGAGI. The V end lost 0 bases, the J end lost 2 bases, and 10 bases lay between the germline ends. The CDR3 is made up of 15 amino acids. This chain's CDR3 is CASSYSRDRQETQYF. Written as DNA, the CDR3 is TGTGCCAGCAGTTACTCGAGGGATAGACAAGAGACCCAGTACTTC.

J is TRBJ1-2 and V is TRBV19, with TRBD1 as a possible D gene (5 bases). V shed 7 bases and J shed 4 bases, with 16 bases lying between them. This CDR3 is built from 14 residues. Germline V gene lookup returns CDR1 LNHDA and CDR2 SQIVND (reference sequence). The CDR3 sequence is CASKRGLNSYGYTF. CDR3 nucleotides: TGTGCCAGTAAGCGGGGGTTGAACAGCTATGGCTACACCTTC.